This T cell receptor beta chain was captured by sequencing in a study of T cells in Graves' hyperthyroidism and ophthalmopathy. Study observations and caveats: Ophthalmopathy prediction by the model preceded onset by a median 6.5 months. Expanded thyroid clonotypes (above 0.001) were mostly also found in blood.

The study included ophthalmopathy patients with Clinical Activity Score at least 3, NOSPECS grade at least 4 and duration under 3 months. Using RNA transcripts as the source, TCR beta CDR3 regions were amplified. During a first-round RT-PCR of the TCR CDR3, the HTBI primer set was used. TCRdb recomputed calls from the multiplex PCR reads with MiXCR, one row per CDR3 protein. The sample lists hundreds of thousands of distinct CDR3 sequences, approximately 15% occurring once. Trimming at V came to 0 bases and at J to 10 bases, leaving 9 bases not matched to a gene. This CDR3 spans 15 amino acids. The germline V gene has CDR1 SGHAT and CDR2 FQNNGV. At least ten counts were recorded for this clonotype. Its antigen is currently unknown.

The rearrangement uses TRBV11-2 and TRBJ2-1; TRBD2 agrees at 7 bases. Material: blood. This TCR came from a woman aged 40-49 years with Graves' ophthalmopathy. This CDR3 is CASSLDAASGGEQFF. The CDR3 region has the DNA TGTGCCAGCAGCTTAGATGCTGCTAGCGGAGGAGAGCAGTTCTTC. Complete variable domain (other parts from reference TRBV11-2 and TRBJ2-1): EAGVAQSPRYKIIEKRQSVAFWCNPISGHATLYWYQQILGQGPKLLIQFQNNGVVDDSQLPKDRFSAERLKGVDSTLKIQPAKLEDSAVYLCASSLDAASGGEQFFGPGTRLTVL.